These T cell receptor beta chains were read from a single sample in a study of T cells in Graves' hyperthyroidism and ophthalmopathy. Using its own MiXCR run on the multiplex PCR reads, TCRdb lists one record per CDR3 protein. The sample consists of about 660,000 distinct CDR3 sequences, over 40% of them appearing once. The sample was peripheral blood or thyroid tissue (not recorded which). The receptors were gathered from an adult man with Graves' disease, either hyperthyroidism or ophthalmopathy (not recorded which). CDR3s include the opening cysteine and the closing phenylalanine or tryptophan.

cdr3_length	j_call	v_call	cdr3_aa
15	TRBJ2-2	TRBV7-8	CASSLEGLGTGELFF
13	TRBJ1-4	TRBV11-1	CASSPQAHEKLFF
14	TRBJ2-7	TRBV15	CATSDLAGPYEQYF
15	TRBJ1-4	TRBV7-2	CASSARTDSNEKLFF
17	TRBJ2-2	TRBV20-1	CSARGFGLGGDTGELFF
12	TRBJ1-6	TRBV19	CASSIAASPLHF
13	TRBJ2-7	TRBV20-1	CSAKGASAYEQYF
12	TRBJ1-5	TRBV7-9	CASSLAEQPQHF
17	TRBJ1-4	TRBV7-9	CASSLGDKGISNEKLFF
13	TRBJ2-7	TRBV13	CASSLGGMREQYF
10	TRBJ1-2	TRBV29-1	CSVLGYGYTF
13	TRBJ2-6	TRBV10-3	CAISVDRMNTEAF
15	TRBJ1-4	TRBV7-9	CASSRPQGRVEKLFF
14	TRBJ1-1	TRBV7-9	CASSQGAGFTEAFF
14	TRBJ2-7	TRBV7-9	CASSTSTGNYEQYF
17	TRBJ2-7	TRBV29-1	CSVDGLGQGGPLYEQYF
17	TRBJ2-7	TRBV2	CASSYLGDRGSSYEQYF
16	TRBJ1-1	TRBV10-3	CAISDPSGTSHFVAFF
15	TRBJ1-5	TRBV6-5	CASSGGGPSNQPQHF
16	TRBJ1-5	TRBV2	CASRKGQGVPNQPQHF
15	TRBJ2-7	TRBV20-1	CSARHSGGTAYEQYF
13	TRBJ1-1	TRBV20-1	CSAREGTDSEAFF
13	TRBJ2-2	TRBV2	CASSSWEAGELFF
13	TRBJ1-1	TRBV12-3/TRBV12-4	CASSLGRDTEAFF
16	TRBJ1-5	TRBV7-8	CASSFTGTGINQPQHF
16	TRBJ1-4	TRBV7-9	CASSLRDRGRGEKLFF
14	TRBJ1-5	TRBV29-1	CSQISGDGNQPQHF
13	TRBJ1-1	TRBV24-1	CATGTGMNTEAFF
14	TRBJ2-7	TRBV6-5	CASSYDGSSYEQYF
16	TRBJ1-6	TRBV7-9	CASSGEPGAANSPLHF
15	TRBJ1-6	TRBV20-1	CSAPLGGRGNSPLHF
13	TRBJ1-1	TRBV7-2	CASSPIPGTEAFF